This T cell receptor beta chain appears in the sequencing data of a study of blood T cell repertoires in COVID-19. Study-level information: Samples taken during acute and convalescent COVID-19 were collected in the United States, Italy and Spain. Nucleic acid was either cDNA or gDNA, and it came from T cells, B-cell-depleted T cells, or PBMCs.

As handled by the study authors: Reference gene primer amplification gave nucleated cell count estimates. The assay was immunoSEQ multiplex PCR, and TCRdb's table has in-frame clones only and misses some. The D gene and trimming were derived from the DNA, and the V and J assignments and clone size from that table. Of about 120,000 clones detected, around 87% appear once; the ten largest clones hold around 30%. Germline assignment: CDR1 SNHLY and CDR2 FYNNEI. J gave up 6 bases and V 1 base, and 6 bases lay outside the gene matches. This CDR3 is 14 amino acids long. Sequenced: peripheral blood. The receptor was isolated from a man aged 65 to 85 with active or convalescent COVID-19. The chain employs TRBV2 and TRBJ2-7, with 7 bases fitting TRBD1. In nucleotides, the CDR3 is TGTGCCAGCAGTGAAGACGGACAGGTTCCCGAGCAGTACTTC. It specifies CASSEDGQVPEQYF. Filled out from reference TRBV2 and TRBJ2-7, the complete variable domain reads EPEVTQTPSHQVTQMGQEVILRCVPISNHLYFYWYRQILGQKVEFLVSFYNNEISEKSEIFDDQFSVERPDGSNFTLKIRSTKLEDSAMYFCASSEDGQVPEQYFGPGTRLTVT.